One sample yielded the 13 T cell receptor beta chains listed below, sequenced in a study of blood T cell repertoires in COVID-19. Clones were sequenced by immunoSEQ multiplex PCR, and TCRdb holds only the in-frame ones, with some missing. Of 220,000 or so clones listed, around 90% are singletons. Sequenced: PBMCs or T cells enriched from blood (not recorded which). The receptor set was obtained from a woman aged 45-65 years with acute COVID-19.

This sequence joins TRBV28 and TRBJ1-3, with TRBD1 as a possible D gene (6 bases). Germline-derived CDR1 and CDR2 are MDHEN and SYDVKM. The V end was cut by 3 bases, the J end by 4 bases, with 13 bases between. The CDR3 runs to 15 residues. DNA for the CDR3: TGTGCCAGCAGTTTTCGGGGGGCGCGGGGAAACACCATATATTTT. It is translated as CASSFRGARGNTIYF.

This chain links TRBV4-1 with TRBJ2-7; 9 nucleotides agree with TRBD2. Germline loops: CDR1 MGHRA, CDR2 YSYEKL. The CDR3 has 15 amino acids. After removal of 1 base from V and 2 bases from J, the junction contained 3 bases not matched to a gene. The CDR3, as DNA: TGCGCCAGCAGCCAAGGCGGGAGGGGGGCCTACGAGCAGTACTTC. This sequence encodes CASSQGGRGAYEQYF.

V is TRBV7-3 and J is TRBJ2-2; 9 positions match TRBD2. The CDR3 has 17 amino acids. J was trimmed by 1 base and V by 3 bases; bases with no gene match: 6. Germline CDR1 is SGHTA and CDR2 is FQGTGA. The CDR3 is CASSFGRTSENTGELFF. For the CDR3, the DNA is TGTGCCAGCAGCTTCGGCAGGACTAGCGAGAACACCGGGGAGCTGTTTTTT. The full variable domain, with the rest looked up from reference TRBV7-3 and TRBJ2-2, is GAGVSQTPSNKVTEKGKYVELRCDPISGHTALYWYRQSLGQGPEFLIYFQGTGAADDSGLPNDRFFAVRPEGSVSTLKIQRTERGDSAVYLCASSFGRTSENTGELFFGEGSRLTVL.

This clone was counted only a few times. CDR3 sequence reads: CASSATGGRADEQFF. The CDR3 nucleotides read TGTGCCAGCAGCGCCACTGGGGGGAGGGCCGATGAGCAGTTCTTC. The rearrangement uses TRBV7-9 and TRBJ2-1; TRBD2 matches at 7 bases. This CDR3 has 15 residues. The V and J ends lost 5 bases and 8 bases, in that order; junction bases with no gene match: 12. Germline-derived CDR1 and CDR2 are SEHNR and FQNEAQ (reference sequence).

The rearrangement joins TRBV19 to TRBJ2-3; TRBD1 might be the D (6 bases). Germline-derived CDR1 and CDR2 are LNHDA and SQIVND (reference sequence). V was trimmed by 10 bases and J by 6 bases, leaving 17 bases between them. The CDR3 spans 13 residues. CDR3 sequence reads: CATTRQVSDTQYF. The DNA of the CDR3 is TGTGCCACGACCCGACAGGTTTCCGATACGCAGTATTTT.

V usage is TRBV7-2 and J usage is TRBJ2-3, with 8 bases matching TRBD2. After removal of 6 bases from V and 7 bases from J, the junction contained 12 bases not matched to a gene. CDR3 length: 15 amino acids. Germline lookup yields CDR1 SGHTA and CDR2 FQGNSA. The DNA for the CDR3 is TGTGCCAGCAGGTTCCGTGCGGGAGGTTTTAATACGCAGTATTTT. It specifies CASRFRAGGFNTQYF.

The chain has TRBV10-1 and TRBJ2-7; D is uncertain. Germline V gene lookup returns CDR1 WNHNN and CDR2 SYGVQD (reference sequence). Trimming left V 5 bases short and J 5 bases short, with 4 bases between. CDR3 length equals 10 residues. The CDR3 nucleotides read TGCGCCAGCAGTTCGGACGAGCAGTACTTC. This sequence encodes CASSSDEQYF.

J is TRBJ2-7 and V is TRBV4-3, with D perhaps matching TRBD1 (5 bases). The CDR3 covers 14 residues. The V end was cut by 1 base, the J end by 7 bases, with 14 bases between. Germline V gives CDR1 LGHNA, CDR2 YSLEER. For the CDR3, the DNA is TGCGCCAGCAGCCAAGCTATAGGGGTTGGGGAGCAGTACTTC. This encodes CASSQAIGVGEQYF.

The chain carries TRBV12-3 or TRBV12-4 and TRBJ2-7; perhaps TRBD2 as D (5 bases). V was clipped by 3 bases and J by 2 bases, with 8 bases between them. The CDR3 length is 13 residues. The CDR3 sequence: CASSFPGTYEQYF. The DNA for the CDR3 is TGTGCCAGCAGTTTTCCCGGGACCTACGAGCAGTACTTC.

The V call is TRBV27, the J call TRBJ1-1; D is unclear. V lost 8 bases and J lost 4, with 14 bases in between. This CDR3 is 13 amino acids long. Germline V CDR1 and CDR2: MNHEY, SMNVEV (reference sequence). For the CDR3, the DNA is TGTGCCAGCGGAGGAGGAACGCTCACTGAAGCTTTCTTT. Protein: CASGGGTLTEAFF.

This clone was detected only a few times. In DNA form, the CDR3 reads TGTGCCAGCAGTTTAAGGGGACTAGCGGGAGATGAGCAGTTCTTC. This codes for CASSLRGLAGDEQFF. The genes are TRBV27 and TRBJ2-1; TRBD2 aligns across 14 bases. CDR3 length: 15 amino acids. V was pared by 2 bases and J by 8 bases, with 2 bases of the junction left unmatched. Germline V gives CDR1 MNHEY, CDR2 SMNVEV (reference sequence).

The chain joins TRBV13 to TRBJ1-6, with D perhaps matching TRBD1 (6 bases). CDR1 is PRHDT and CDR2 is FYEKMQ in the germline V gene (reference sequence). The CDR3 sequence is 14 residues long. V was cut by 3 bases and J by 7 bases, with 10 bases left in between. CDR3 amino acids: CASSLGQGNSPLHF. Written as DNA, the CDR3 is TGTGCCAGCAGCTTGGGGCAGGGGAATTCACCCCTCCACTTT.

The chain links TRBV4-1 to TRBJ2-7; TRBD2 is a possible D gene (6 bases). Germline V gene sequence: CDR1 MGHRA, CDR2 YSYEKL. Trimming took off 3 bases at V and 3 bases at J, with 18 bases between the two ends. The CDR3 sequence is 16 residues long. The CDR3 nucleotides read TGCGCCAGCAGCCATGACCGACTAGTTGTGGGCTACGAGCAGTACTTC. Translation gives CASSHDRLVVGYEQYF.